This TCR beta chain was obtained from a study of cytomegalovirus exposure and HLA in healthy donors (dated 2017 in TCRdb). Study-wide context: According to an earlier analysis of a few hundred of the donors, roughly 180 million T cells yielded over 90 million unique TCR beta sequences and approximately 280 Gb of sequence data. An early release that covered about 600 HLA-typed donors contained around 330 gigabases of sequencing data and tens of millions of unique TCR sequences. Among the approximately 400 genotyped donors, about 85% belonged to the genetic ancestry cluster associated with self-reported Caucasian donors. The study aimed to test whether signatures of past pathogen exposure could be identified by cataloging public T cell receptors. Using immunosequencing, the study profiled T cell repertoires from 500 to 800 subjects and related those repertoires to cytomegalovirus serostatus. A separate validation cohort of some 130 different subjects was used in addition to the approximately 610-subject first cohort. High-throughput TCR immunosequencing, statistical association of individual TCRs with disease status, and machine learning were combined to predict cytomegalovirus infection status. A later analysis re-analyzed previously published TCR beta repertoires from approximately 670 donors and added high-resolution HLA genotyping to study TCR occurrence patterns. The later analysis used no new phenotypic data to find candidate immune exposures, relying instead on TCR beta sequences and their occurrence across donors. In an earlier analysis of 500 to 650 of the donors, high-throughput TCR beta sequencing was used to judge whether each TCR beta V gene segment behaved as functional or pseudogenic. Alongside the repertoire data, information on donor age, sex, ethnicity and CMV serostatus was compiled. A later genetic analysis took genome-wide SNP genotypes for about 65% of the 666 donors and used that subset as a discovery cohort. Every discovery cohort repertoire had been produced on one sequencing platform. Both class I and class II loci were covered by HLA typing, at four-digit resolution. The number of donors typed differed by locus, with 629-630 for A, B, C, DRB1 and DQB1, about 500 for DQA1, 600 to 610 for DPA1, and some 440 for DPB1. Because of strong linkage in the cohort, 4 to 6 DR-DQ haplotypes were treated as single units for association and clustering. Across 300 to 400 genotyped donors of the cohort, an average of roughly 250,000 unique TCR beta nucleotide sequences per donor were sequenced, and approximately 17% of those sequences were non-productive. What the study reported, not specific to this receptor: V-gene and J-gene trimming of TCR beta chains was associated with a missense DCLRE1C variant in a later genetic analysis, and the association was replicated in an independent cohort. According to the authors, the approach could potentially be generalized to other disease states and immunological phenotypes. Broadly in line with IMGT annotations, most TCR beta V segments showed up in productive rearrangements about 90% or about 30% of the time in an earlier analysis of under 700 of the donors. The cohort was sequenced for TCR beta chains only, and without alpha or paired-chain data the features that could be detected were limited. CMV serostatus was the only immune exposure information available for the cohort. Because counts were too low, about 15 rarely observed V segments, including chromosome 9 orphons, were left out of the earlier analysis of over 550 of the donors. Some IMGT-functional V segments, including TRBV6-2 and TRBV6-3, could not be told apart with the 87-base-pair reads, so those segments were excluded. At a false discovery rate of 0.05, a later analysis linked under 20,000 TCR beta sequences to specific HLA alleles. Compared with equally common non-associated chains, HLA-associated TCR beta chains in a later analysis were more clonally expanded and had lower generation probabilities. In vitro tests confirmed that a few of the cytomegalovirus-associated TCR beta chains recognize cytomegalovirus antigens. Several of the top co-occurrence clusters appeared to be linked to parvovirus B19, influenza, CMV and Epstein-Barr virus, according to a later analysis. A further reported finding was that TCR beta sequences accurately predicted the HLA-A and HLA-B alleles for most subjects in the first cohort. Because some donors lacked HLA typing at each locus, the association tests relied only on the typed subset. A later genetic analysis reported fewer N-insertions in productive TCRs among donors in an Asian-associated ancestry cluster than the roughly 690-donor mean. While some public TCRs were present in many individuals, most TCR sequences turned up only very rarely across donors. A cluster of highly shared sequence variants was judged likely to represent a technical artifact of the sequencing pipeline. A total of 150 to 200 TCR beta chains were listed by the study as associated with cytomegalovirus. In a later analysis, TCR association rates were found to vary across HLA loci, with the most associated TCRs seen for DRB1 alleles and the fewest for HLA-C alleles. Roughly uniform sequencing depth across donors was assumed in presence/absence analyses, although this assumption may not hold. The classifier was reported to diagnose cytomegalovirus status with high specificity and sensitivity in both the original cohort and the validation cohort. Linkage disequilibrium might explain the correlated functional status among segregating V segments, but an unknown experimental factor could not be ruled out. When HLA alleles, especially DR and DQ, strongly co-occurred, TCR associations were difficult to assign to individual alleles. According to a later analysis, most CMV-associated TCR beta chains appeared to be HLA-restricted, and the HLA associations seemed to be driven largely by CMV exposure.

In the case of this clone: What this receptor recognizes is not known. Per-base quality was not reported, and no clone a single base away is much larger than it.

Receptors were amplified or captured by the immunoSEQ multiplex PCR assay. The multiplex PCR relied on a mix of 60 forward primers for TCR Vbeta segments and 13 reverse primers for TCR Jbeta segments. A multiplex PCR assay on genomic DNA amplified the CDR3 region of rearranged TCR beta genes. On the Illumina HiSeq System, the amplified TCR beta libraries were sequenced as 87-base-pair reads. The original pipeline was this. In a later analysis, tens of millions of unique TCR beta chains were counted across the 650 to 750 repertoires, and roughly 11 million of these chains were shared by at least two donors. To remove PCR and sequencing errors, raw reads were error-corrected and collapsed into unique sequences using a nearest-neighbor algorithm that merged closely related sequences. To assign V, D and J gene segments, CDR3 sequences were aligned to IMGT reference sequences. For a sequence to be retained, a match of at least six nucleotides to both a V gene segment and a J gene segment was required. Rearrangements were called productive when the CDR3 lacked stop codons and stayed in frame with V and J; all others were non-productive. CDR3 was defined according to IMGT convention as the region running from the second conserved V-encoded cysteine to the conserved J-encoded phenylalanine. In an earlier analysis of 500 to 650 of the donors, sequences lacking an unambiguous match to a single V gene segment were excluded. In an earlier analysis of 500 to 750 of the donors, V segments were called functional above 56.7% productive rearrangements and were called segregating when the between-donor standard deviation exceeded 5%. A statistical classification framework was built to diagnose cytomegalovirus status from the catalog of TCR beta chain sequences. In a later analysis, V and J genes were assigned by comparing TCR nucleotide sequences against IMGT/GENE-DB human TR gene sequences. Using the TCRdist pipeline, a later analysis assigned CDR3 sequences along with most-parsimonious VDJ recombination scenarios. In a later analysis, each TCR beta chain was defined by its CDR3 amino acid sequence together with its V-gene family, and reads without a unique V-gene family were excluded. A later analysis removed 550 to 650 highly shared, low-generation-probability nucleotide sequences to deal with suspected cross-contamination and a sequencing artifact. A later analysis calculated a clonal expansion index for each public chain from normalized within-repertoire ranks of inferred template counts. In a later analysis, generation probabilities were computed using a VDJ recombination model fitted to out-of-frame rearrangements, and the results were checked against IGoR. In a later analysis, hypergeometric tests were used to score TCR-TCR, TCR-HLA and TCR-CMV co-occurrence, with a repertoire-size bias correction applied to TCR pairs. In a later analysis, false discovery rates were estimated by permuting HLA or CMV assignments 20 times. A later analysis grouped co-occurring TCRs with DBSCAN, adding TCRdist sequence similarity when clustering within HLA-allele-positive subsets. Repertoires with fewer than 30,000 or more than 120,000 public chains, plus five repertoires with anomalous nucleotide sharing, were excluded from co-occurrence clustering. This immuneACCESS table, as held by TCRdb, lists in-frame sequences with V and J called but not all clones. Of the missing ones, under half trace to an unresolved V gene in checked studies; the others have no known cause. For V, J and clone size, that table is used; D and trimming come from the DNA. A total of approximately 76,000 clones appear in this sample, over 60% of them only once. The ten largest clones represent about 15% of the sample.

The cohort was made up of about 610 healthy bone marrow donors. Cohort members were all nominally healthy when sampled, although unrecorded immune exposures were likely present. The donor was CMV seropositive and was included in the group of 250 to 300 seropositive cohort members. Every donor gave a peripheral blood sample, and the peripheral blood mononuclear cells from that sample were used for TCR beta sequencing. The Qiagen DNeasy Blood Extraction Kit was used to extract genomic DNA from the blood cell samples. Spanning cysteine to phenylalanine, the CDR3 consists of 13 amino acids. Only the CDR3 part of the read is kept: 39 bases, read in frame from the first base. For CDR1 and CDR2, the germline V gene lists SGHTA and FQGNSA. V is cut by 5 bases and J by 2 bases, and the space between the germline ends is 10 bases.

The sequence derives from a woman aged 40-49 years in good health and CMV-seropositive. The receptor chain draws on TRBV7-2 and TRBJ2-7; TRBD2 is a weak D gene call, 6 bases matching. The sample was PBMCs. For the CDR3, the sequence is CASSRDLTYEQYF. At the DNA level, the sequence is TGTGCCAGCAGCCGGGACTTAACCTACGAGCAGTACTTC. Extended through the reference TRBV7-2 and TRBJ2-7 proteins, this CDR3 yields the full variable domain: GAGVSQSPSNKVTEKGKDVELRCDPISGHTALYWYRQSLGQGLEFLIYFQGNSAPDKSGLPSDRFSAERTGGSVSTLTIQRTQQEDSAVYLCASSRDLTYEQYFGPGTRLTVT.